This T cell receptor (beta chain) was sequenced in a study of PD-1 blockade in classical Hodgkin lymphoma (dated by TCRdb to the early 2020s). Notes on the research overall: The study used TCR beta sequencing and CyTOF to define a peripheral blood immune signature of response to PD-1 blockade in classical Hodgkin lymphoma. General conclusions and limits of the study: Baseline TCR diversity was reported to be lower in newly diagnosed patients than in healthy donors and to be lower still in relapsed/refractory patients. Only a single clinical trial cohort was studied, and what caused the repertoire differences, possibly disease activity or prior therapy, remained undefined.

Trimming at the junction amounts to 5 bases on V and 0 bases on J, and the germline ends lie 10 bases apart. The germline V gene sets CDR1 to MGHDK and CDR2 to SYGVNS. The CDR3 covers 14 residues, taking in both the cysteine and the phenylalanine. The DNA shown is the 42-base CDR3, in frame from base 1. This clone is a singleton in its sample. Its antigen has not been determined. No quality values exist for individual bases; no much larger clone is one base distant. The meaning of the sample's time point label: newly diagnosed, previously untreated cHL patient sample. Using a Miltenyi CD4+ T cell isolation kit, CD4+ T cells were purified from thawed PBMCs through magnetic negative selection. PBMCs from patients with newly diagnosed, previously untreated classical Hodgkin lymphoma were sequenced as a comparison group for the relapsed/refractory trial patients. Peripheral blood was collected in 8 mL Vacutainer Cell Preparation Tubes, from which PBMCs were isolated by centrifugation and then cryopreserved. Purified CD4+ and CD8+ fractions were prepared only for cases in which an additional PBMC sample was available. Magnetically labelled cells were removed on LS columns in a quadroMACS separator, and the flow-through was retained as the purified fraction.

Genomic DNA was extracted with the Qiagen DNeasy kit from unsorted PBMCs and from negatively selected CD4+ and CD8+ fractions. Using primers that anneal to V and J segments, immunoSEQ multiplex PCR amplified the TCR beta CDR3 regions. A synthetic immune receptor repertoire was used to minimize amplification bias, and remaining bias was computationally removed after sequencing. Processing in the source paper ran as follows. Repertoire diversity was quantified as the Shannon entropy index using custom Python scripts. Unsorted, CD4+ and CD8+ repertoires were examined separately, except in combined analyses, for which CD4+ and CD8+ sequences were merged in silico. This immuneACCESS table, as held by TCRdb, lists in-frame sequences with V and J called but not all clones. Of the missing ones, under half trace to an unresolved V gene in checked studies; the others have no known cause. V and J calls and clone size come straight from that table; D and trimming were deduced from the DNA. This sample holds approximately 23,000 clones; 90% to 95% were observed only once. The ten largest clones take up around 0.38% of the sample.

The rearranged segments are TRBV25-1 and TRBJ1-2, with the D gene not clear enough to name. The receptor was derived from a human donor with classical Hodgkin lymphoma. Sequencing was carried out using CD4+ T cells from blood. The CDR3 in this case is CASSYPDPNYGYTF. The nucleotide sequence reads TGTGCCAGCAGTTACCCAGACCCTAACTATGGCTACACCTTC.